This entry features one TCR beta chain sequence. Reverse transcription of about 0.45 to 1 ug RNA was performed with random hexamers. TCRdb itself ran the immunoSEQ multiplex PCR reads through MiXCR, one entry per CDR3 protein. The sample gives 170,000 or so distinct CDR3 sequences, 85% to 95% of which show up once; 0.099% is in the top ten. V was trimmed by 2 bases and J by 5 bases, leaving 9 bases between them. The V gene's germline CDR1 is SGHTA and CDR2 FQGTGA. CDR3 length: 13 amino acids. The sample belongs to a study of CD8 T cells in Susac syndrome. The origin of this receptor is a human donor with Susac syndrome. This chain links TRBV7-3 with TRBJ2-5, with D hard to call. Sequenced material: CD4+ T cells from PBMCs. CDR3 coding DNA: TGTGCCAGCAGCTTATCTCCTGACGAGACCCAGTACTTC. Protein product: CASSLSPDETQYF.